This T cell receptor beta chain originates from a study of low-dose radiotherapy and immunotherapy resistance in tumors. At the level of the study: Intravenous administration to patients comprised nivolumab at 240 mg every two weeks and ipilimumab at 1 mg/kg every six weeks. For four cycles from cycle 1 day 1, patients took 300 mg oral aspirin daily.

Only a few counts were recorded for this clonotype. TRAV- and TRBV-specific primers, spanning alpha and beta chains, primed first-strand cDNA. Amplification of TCRs used a constant-region primer and V-primer adapter for about 19 PCR cycles. From the reads, TCRdb called clonotypes with MiXCR, one entry per CDR3 protein. The sample lists about 18,000 distinct CDR3 sequences; 70% to 80% were seen once. The ends lost 8 bases at V and 0 bases at J; junction bases unmatched: 11. Germline loops: CDR1 MDHEN, CDR2 SYDVKM. There are 16 residues in the CDR3. The study gave donors nivolumab, ipilimumab, aspirin, low-dose cyclophosphamide and low-dose radiotherapy.

The receptor was isolated from a human donor with advanced metastatic prostate, ovarian, gallbladder or colorectal cancer (not recorded which). This table probably holds off-target reads from a library built for another chain. V gene TRBV28 combines with J gene TRBJ2-7; 9 nucleotides agree with TRBD2. The CDR3 here is CASLKPLAGLSYEQYF. As DNA, the CDR3 is TGTGCCAGCCTTAAACCTCTAGCGGGACTCTCCTACGAGCAGTACTTC.